The 15 T cell receptor beta chains in this list originate from one sample, sequenced in a study of identical twins. TCRdb recomputed calls from the 5' RACE reads with MiXCR, one row per CDR3 protein. The repertoire holds approximately 500,000 distinct CDR3 sequences, with 20% to 25% as singletons. These records were also assigned to another study, of T cells expressing NK-cell markers.

The specimen was CD4+ T cells sorted from blood. These receptors all stem from a woman aged 18 to 35 in good health.

J is TRBJ2-5 and V is TRBV7-9; D not resolved. V lost 1 base and J 3 bases, leaving 15 bases between the germline ends. The length of the CDR3 is 16 residues. Germline values: CDR1 SEHNR, CDR2 FQNEAQ (reference sequence). The CDR3 DNA reads TGTGCCAGCAGCTTAGTATCGGGTGGATCTAAAGAGACCCAGTACTTC. Protein sequence: CASSLVSGGSKETQYF.

This chain links TRBV4-3 with TRBJ2-3, with D possibly matching TRBD1 (5 bases). V was trimmed by 6 bases and J by 6 bases, leaving 7 bases between them. Per germline, CDR1 LGHNA and CDR2 YSLEER. The CDR3 has 11 amino acids. DNA of the CDR3: TGCGCCAGCAGGGACATTGATACGCAGTATTTT. Translation: CASRDIDTQYF.

The chain combines TRBV7-2 with TRBJ2-3; 9 nucleotides line up with TRBD2. The CDR3 contains 15 residues. Germline assignment: CDR1 SGHTA and CDR2 FQGNSA. The J segment lost 2 bases and the V segment lost 1 base, leaving 1 base of the junction unmatched. CDR3 sequence (DNA): TGTGCCAGCAGCTTAGGGACTAGCGCCACAGATACGCAGTATTTT. Its translation: CASSLGTSATDTQYF.

The rearrangement joins TRBV11-2 to TRBJ2-2, with TRBD1 matching over 7 bases. The germline gives CDR1 SGHAT, CDR2 FQNNGV. The length of the CDR3 is 15 residues. Trimming took 5 bases from V and 3 from J; bases not matched to a gene: 6. The CDR3 DNA follows: TGTGCCAGCAGCCCGGGACAGCTTTACACCGGGGAGCTGTTTTTT. Its protein is CASSPGQLYTGELFF.

In this sample, this clonotype turned up a few times. V and J are TRBV5-1 and TRBJ1-2; 7 bases match TRBD1. Germline values: CDR1 SGHRS, CDR2 YFSETQ. The CDR3 has 16 residues. V trimming: 3 bases; J trimming: 6 bases; junction bases outside the gene matches: 14. In DNA, the CDR3 is TGCGCCAGCAGCTATGGGAGACAGGGAGATCGGAATGGCTACACCTTC. This encodes CASSYGRQGDRNGYTF. The variable domain in full, completed from reference TRBV5-1 and TRBJ1-2, reads KAGVTQTPRYLIKTRGQQVTLSCSPISGHRSVSWYQQTPGQGLQFLFEYFSETQRNKGNFPGRFSGRQFSNSRSEMNVSTLELGDSALYLCASSYGRQGDRNGYTFGSGTRLTVV.

This clonotype came up a few times. J is TRBJ1-3 and V is TRBV20-1, with TRBD1 as a possible D gene (6 bases). The CDR3 totals 15 residues. The germline V gene encodes CDR1 DFQATT and CDR2 SNEGSKA (reference sequence). V lost 6 bases and J lost 0, with 15 bases in between. DNA for the CDR3: TGCAGTGCAAGTACAGGGCCACCCTCTGGAAACACCATATATTTT. Residues: CSASTGPPSGNTIYF.

This sequence joins TRBV20-1 and TRBJ2-5; TRBD1 or TRBD2 may be the D gene (6 bases each). CDR3 size: 17 residues. Trimming took off 3 bases at V and 4 bases at J, with 24 bases between the two ends. The germline V gene has CDR1 DFQATT and CDR2 SNEGSKA (reference sequence). The CDR3 reads CSASAPPGLWGAETQYF. The CDR3 coding sequence is TGCAGTGCTAGCGCACCCCCGGGTTTATGGGGGGCAGAGACCCAGTACTTC.

In its sample, this clonotype was seen a few times. The chain links TRBV28 to TRBJ1-3; the D is unclear. This CDR3 comprises 15 residues. Looked up from germline, CDR1 is MDHEN and CDR2 is SYDVKM. Trimming cost V 1 base and J 0 bases, with 7 bases left between them. The CDR3 DNA is TGTGCCAGCAGTTTATTTCGGGTCTCTGGAAACACCATATATTTT. Its protein product is CASSLFRVSGNTIYF.

The chain is built from TRBV20-1 and TRBJ1-1; a possible D gene is TRBD1 (6 bases). The CDR3 is made up of 14 amino acids. Trimming removed 6 bases at V and 0 bases at J, with 14 bases between. Germline CDR1 reads DFQATT; CDR2 reads SNEGSKA (reference sequence). Written as DNA, the CDR3 is TGCAGTGCCAAAGTTGGGGGCCTGAACACTGAAGCTTTCTTT. This sequence encodes CSAKVGGLNTEAFF.

This clonotype appeared once. This chain connects TRBV5-1 to TRBJ2-7; D may match TRBD1 or TRBD2 (5 bases each). This CDR3 has 17 amino acids. CDR1 and CDR2 from the germline V gene are SGHRS and YFSETQ. V shed 4 bases and J shed 0 bases, with 20 bases lying between them. In DNA form, the CDR3 reads TGCGCCAGCAGCGCCCGGCCTCCGGGGCCTCACTCCTACGAGCAGTACTTC. As protein: CASSARPPGPHSYEQYF.

V and J are TRBV4-2 and TRBJ2-3, with D perhaps TRBD2 (5 bases). The V and J ends lost 1 base and 2 bases respectively, with 10 bases between them. The CDR3 extends over 15 amino acids. Germline V CDR1 and CDR2: LGHNA, YNFKEQ. The CDR3 coding sequence is TGTGCCAGCAGCCAAGCGGAGCGGCCCACAGATACGCAGTATTTT. Translation: CASSQAERPTDTQYF.

This clonotype was detected only once. The chain links TRBV5-8 to TRBJ2-5; 8 bases align to TRBD1. CDR3 length equals 16 residues. J gave up 0 bases and V 4 bases, and 8 bases lay outside the gene matches. Looked up from germline, CDR1 is SGHTS and CDR2 is YDEGEE. The DNA of the CDR3 is TGTGCCAGCAGCGATGGACAGGGTCGGCACCAAGAGACCCAGTACTTC. It is translated as CASSDGQGRHQETQYF.

V gene TRBV6-2 or TRBV6-3 combines with J gene TRBJ2-1; maybe TRBD1 (6 bases). The germline V and J ends were trimmed by 2 bases and 0 bases, with 14 bases remaining between them. CDR3 size: 17 residues. The germline V gene encodes CDR1 MNHEY and CDR2 SVGEGT. The DNA of the CDR3 is TGTGCCAGCAGTTACCGCAGGGGCGGAAGCTCCTACAATGAGCAGTTCTTC. Protein: CASSYRRGGSSYNEQFF.

The V gene is TRBV20-1, the J gene TRBJ2-2; TRBD2 matches 11 bases. Trimming took 0 bases from V and 7 from J; bases not matched to a gene: 7. Germline CDR1 and CDR2: DFQATT and SNEGSKA (reference sequence). CDR3 size: 16 residues. CDR3 sequence reads: CSARDPLAGGSGELFF. Written as DNA, the CDR3 is TGCAGTGCTAGAGATCCTCTAGCGGGGGGAAGCGGGGAGCTGTTTTTT.

In its sample, this clonotype was seen a few times. The rearrangement joins TRBV4-2 to TRBJ2-2, with 7 bases identical to TRBD1. There are 14 residues in the CDR3. The germline V gene encodes CDR1 LGHNA and CDR2 YNFKEQ. V trimming: 4 bases; J trimming: 5 bases; junction bases outside the gene matches: 4. CDR3 DNA: TGTGCCAGCAGCCGGGACAGAGCGACCGGGGAGCTGTTTTTT. Translating it yields CASSRDRATGELFF.